Presented here are 24 T cell receptor beta chains from one specimen sequenced in a study of blood T cell repertoires in COVID-19. Data came from immunoSEQ multiplex PCR; TCRdb stores just in-frame clones and leaves some out. The sample has about 270,000 clones; 82% are singletons. The sample taken for sequencing was peripheral blood. These receptor sequences come from a woman between 18 and 29 years old with acute or convalescent COVID-19.

J is TRBJ1-1 and V is TRBV4-1; 8 bases agree with TRBD1. The CDR3 sequence is 13 residues long. J was trimmed by 7 bases and V by 9 bases; bases with no gene match: 10. The V gene's germline CDR1 is MGHRA and CDR2 YSYEKL. The CDR3 DNA is TGCGCCAGTGGGACAGGAGAATTTATTGAAGCTTTCTTT. Translation gives CASGTGEFIEAFF.

There are many counts of this clone. The chain has TRBV28 and TRBJ1-2; D not resolved. The CDR3 spans 12 residues. Per germline, CDR1 MDHEN and CDR2 SYDVKM. The V end was cut by 4 bases, the J end by 0 bases, with 3 bases between. The CDR3 loop is CASSSTNYGYTF. The CDR3 DNA reads as TGTGCCAGCAGTTCCACTAACTATGGCTACACCTTC.

The chain combines TRBV27 with TRBJ2-3; possible D gene TRBD2, 5 bases. Trimming removed 4 bases from V and 9 bases from J, with 17 bases in between. The germline V gene has CDR1 MNHEY and CDR2 SMNVEV (reference sequence). The CDR3 runs to 14 residues. The CDR3 bases are TGTGCCAGCAGTTCCCCTCCGGAGGAGAGAACGCAGTATTTT. Amino acids: CASSSPPEERTQYF.

The V and J genes are TRBV10-3 and TRBJ1-1; a possible D gene is TRBD1 (6 bases). Trimming removed 2 bases from V and 0 bases from J, with 13 bases in between. The CDR3 covers 16 residues. Germline V gives CDR1 ENHRY, CDR2 SYGVKD. The CDR3 spells CAISELQQGMNTEAFF. In DNA form, the CDR3 reads TGTGCCATCAGTGAGCTACAACAGGGTATGAACACTGAAGCTTTCTTT.

This chain links TRBV6-5 with TRBJ1-4; the match to TRBD1 covers 8 bases. This CDR3 spans 15 amino acids. Trimming at V came to 6 bases and at J to 0 bases, leaving 3 bases not matched to a gene. The germline CDR1 and CDR2 sequences are MNHEY and SVGAGI. The CDR3 nucleotides read TGTGCCAGCAGACAGGGGGACGCAACTAATGAAAAACTGTTTTTT. It yields the protein CASRQGDATNEKLFF.

This chain links TRBV7-9 with TRBJ1-1; perhaps TRBD1 as D (5 bases). V was trimmed by 5 bases and J by 0 bases, leaving 10 bases between them. The CDR3 length is 14 residues. Germline V gene lookup returns CDR1 SEHNR and CDR2 FQNEAQ (reference sequence). The DNA for the CDR3 is TGTGCCAGCAGCATCGAGACAGTGAACACTGAAGCTTTCTTT. As protein: CASSIETVNTEAFF.

The chain couples TRBV7-2 to TRBJ1-6; 7 bases fit TRBD1. CDR1 and CDR2 (germline): SGHTA, FQGNSA. The CDR3 runs to 19 residues. Germline trimming cut 0 bases from V and 0 bases from J; bases unmatched to any gene: 8. The CDR3: CASSLAGQGGISYNSPLHF. DNA of the CDR3: TGTGCCAGCAGCTTAGCGGGCCAGGGGGGTATCTCCTATAATTCACCCCTCCACTTT.

This chain connects TRBV7-9 to TRBJ2-1, with 9 positions matching TRBD1. The CDR3 sequence is 15 residues long. Germline V gene sequence: CDR1 SEHNR, CDR2 FQNEAQ (reference sequence). Trimming removed 6 bases from V and 10 bases from J; junction bases left unmatched: 13. The CDR3 loop is CASSLPGQGQHEQFF. The CDR3 DNA follows: TGTGCCAGCAGTTTACCGGGACAGGGTCAACACGAGCAGTTCTTC.

The rearrangement joins TRBV29-1 to TRBJ2-5; 7 nucleotides agree with TRBD1. In germline, CDR1 is SQVTM, CDR2 ANQGSEA. Trimming took 4 bases from V and 4 from J; bases not matched to a gene: 12. The CDR3 is 15 amino acids. This CDR3 is CSVATGTVIGETQYF. DNA for the CDR3: TGCAGCGTTGCCACCGGGACAGTAATAGGAGAGACCCAGTACTTC.

The chain uses TRBV20-1 and TRBJ2-7; D perhaps matches TRBD2 (6 bases). The germline CDR1 and CDR2 sequences are DFQATT and SNEGSKA (reference sequence). This CDR3 spans 10 amino acids. V lost 7 bases to trimming and J lost 9 bases, with 13 bases between them. CDR3 bases: TGCAGTGTAGGGGCGGGATGGCAGTACTTC. It codes for CSVGAGWQYF.

The chain joins TRBV4-3 to TRBJ2-5; maybe TRBD1 (6 bases). V was cut by 0 bases and J by 5 bases, with 22 bases left in between. The CDR3 has 18 amino acids. Germline assignment: CDR1 LGHNA and CDR2 YSLEER. CDR3 in amino acids: CASSQEGVAGPRGETQYF. The CDR3 bases are TGCGCCAGCAGCCAAGAAGGGGTTGCGGGCCCAAGGGGGGAGACCCAGTACTTC.

This rearrangement joins TRBV30 to TRBJ2-3; a possible D gene is TRBD1 (6 bases). The CDR3 has 18 amino acids. Per the germline V gene, CDR1 is GTSNPN and CDR2 is SVGIG (reference sequence). V lost 5 bases, J lost 4 bases, and 28 bases lay in between. CDR3 sequence (DNA): TGTGCCTGGGGCGAACGACGGGACACCCACTACCACCCAGATACGCAGTATTTT. It encodes CAWGERRDTHYHPDTQYF. Combining the CDR3 with reference TRBV30 and TRBJ2-3 gives the whole variable domain SQTIHQWPATLVQPVGSPLSLECTVEGTSNPNLYWYRQAAGRGLQLLFYSVGIGQISSEVPQNLSASRPQDRQFILSSKKLLLSDSGFYLCAWGERRDTHYHPDTQYFGPGTRLTVL.

The rearrangement joins TRBV10-3 to TRBJ2-5; 11 bases agree with TRBD1. Germline CDR1 ENHRY, CDR2 SYGVKD. This CDR3 is built from 13 residues. The J segment lost 5 bases and the V segment lost 4 bases, leaving 0 bases of the junction unmatched. CDR3: CAISGDRGETQYF. The CDR3 DNA is TGTGCCATCAGTGGGGACAGGGGGGAGACCCAGTACTTC.

The gene calls are TRBV7-6 and TRBJ2-7, with D unclear. Trimming cost V 1 base and J 7 bases, with 11 bases left between them. Germline V gene sequence: CDR1 SGHVS, CDR2 FNYEAQ. This CDR3 has 13 residues. The CDR3 is CASSLGPIREQYF. The CDR3 region has the DNA TGTGCCAGCAGCTTAGGCCCAATCCGGGAGCAGTACTTC.

The chain recombines TRBV25-1 with TRBJ2-3, with TRBD2 matching over 11 bases. CDR1 is MGHDK and CDR2 is SYGVNS in the germline V gene. CDR3 length: 15 residues. V lost 5 bases to trimming and J lost 5 bases; unmatched junction nucleotides: 6. As DNA, the CDR3 is TGTGCCAGCAGTCTAGCGGGAGGCGGGCTAGATACGCAGTATTTT. It codes for CASSLAGGGLDTQYF.

The chain employs TRBV6-2 or TRBV6-3 and TRBJ2-7; 9 bases fit TRBD2. Germline CDR1 MNHEY, CDR2 SVGEGT. J gave up 2 bases and V 6 bases, and 8 bases lay outside the gene matches. There are 15 residues in the CDR3. This CDR3 is CASSQRLAETYEQYF. The DNA for the CDR3 is TGTGCCAGCAGCCAAAGACTAGCGGAAACCTACGAGCAGTACTTC.

The rearrangement links TRBV7-6 to TRBJ2-1; possible D gene TRBD2, 6 bases. The V end lost 5 bases, the J end lost 7 bases, and 24 bases lay between the germline ends. The CDR3 is 17 residues long. The V gene's germline CDR1 is SGHVS and CDR2 FNYEAQ. The CDR3 loop reads CASSLGIADGTLNEQFF. The CDR3 region has the DNA TGTGCCAGCAGCCTGGGGATAGCGGACGGAACATTAAATGAGCAGTTCTTC.

This clone was seen a single time. The rearrangement joins TRBV19 to TRBJ2-1; TRBD2 matches at 14 bases. The trim removed 1 base at V and 6 bases at J, leaving 8 bases unmatched. CDR1 is LNHDA and CDR2 is SQIVND in the germline V gene (reference sequence). This CDR3 is 18 amino acids long. As DNA, the CDR3 is TGTGCCAGTAGTATAGGACTAGCGGGAGGGCCCGTGGGCAATGAGCAGTTCTTC. Translating it yields CASSIGLAGGPVGNEQFF. Drawing the rest from reference TRBV19 and TRBJ2-1, the complete variable domain is DGGITQSPKYLFRKEGQNVTLSCEQNLNHDAMYWYRQDPGQGLRLIYYSQIVNDFQKGDIAEGYSVSREKKESFPLTVTSAQKNPTAFYLCASSIGLAGGPVGNEQFFGPGTRLTVL.

The chain employs TRBV7-2 and TRBJ2-7; 10 bases agree with TRBD1. Germline lookup yields CDR1 SGHTA and CDR2 FQGNSA. CDR3 length: 15 amino acids. V trimming: 5 bases; J trimming: 0 bases; junction bases outside the gene matches: 4. The CDR3 sequence: CASSPRTGGSYEQYF. The CDR3 nucleotides read TGTGCCAGCAGCCCCCGGACAGGGGGCTCCTACGAGCAGTACTTC.

The chain combines TRBV3-1 (or the pseudogene TRBV3-2) with TRBJ1-4, with D unresolved. There are 16 residues in the CDR3. The V end lost 1 base, the J end lost 7 bases, and 16 bases lay between the germline ends. CDR1 is LGHDT and CDR2 is YNNKEL in the germline V gene (reference sequence). CDR3: CASSQVLPRESEKLFF. The CDR3, as DNA: TGTGCCAGCAGCCAAGTTTTACCAAGGGAGTCTGAAAAACTGTTTTTT.

The chain is built from TRBV5-1 and TRBJ2-2; weak D call: TRBD1 (6 bases). V was clipped by 0 bases and J by 4 bases, with 13 bases between them. The length of the CDR3 is 16 residues. Germline CDR1 is SGHRS and CDR2 is YFSETQ. Written as DNA, the CDR3 is TGCGCCAGCAGCTTGGACACAGGGCCCCCCACCGGGGAGCTGTTTTTT. Residues: CASSLDTGPPTGELFF.

The chain combines TRBV6-1 with TRBJ2-7; no clear D gene. In germline, CDR1 is MNHNS, CDR2 SASEGT. The CDR3 length is 12 residues. Trimming took off 2 bases at V and 3 bases at J, with 5 bases between the two ends. CDR3 nucleotide sequence: TGTGCCAGCAGTGAAAGACACTACGAGCAGTACTTC. It specifies CASSERHYEQYF.

CDR3 DNA sequence: TGCGCCAGCAGCTTTAGCGGGAACTCCTACGAGCAGTACTTC. The encoded protein is CASSFSGNSYEQYF. The J gene is TRBJ2-7, the V gene TRBV5-1; TRBD2 matches 8 bases. Germline V CDR1 and CDR2: SGHRS, YFSETQ. J was trimmed by 0 bases and V by 2 bases; bases with no gene match: 1. The length of the CDR3 is 14 residues.

This clone has a handful of counts. The genes are TRBV11-3 and TRBJ1-1, with D perhaps TRBD1 (6 bases). The germline gives CDR1 SGHNT, CDR2 YENEEA. This CDR3 spans 14 amino acids. With 5 bases removed from V and 1 base from J, the gap between germline ends came to 11 bases. CDR3 DNA sequence: TGTGCCAGCAGCCCGGGACATCGGAACACTGAAGCTTTCTTT. Translating gives CASSPGHRNTEAFF.